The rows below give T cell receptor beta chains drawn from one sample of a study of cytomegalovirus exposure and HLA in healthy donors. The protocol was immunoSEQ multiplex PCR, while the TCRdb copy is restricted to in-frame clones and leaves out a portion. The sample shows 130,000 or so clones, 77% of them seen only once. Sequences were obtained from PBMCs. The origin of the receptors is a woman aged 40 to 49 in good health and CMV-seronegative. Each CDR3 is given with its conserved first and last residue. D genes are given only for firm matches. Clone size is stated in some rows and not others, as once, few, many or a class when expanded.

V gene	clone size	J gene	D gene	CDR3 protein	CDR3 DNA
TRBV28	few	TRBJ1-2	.	CASTQDGLGLYGYTF	TGTGCCAGCACCCAGGACGGACTGGGACTCTATGGCTACACCTTC
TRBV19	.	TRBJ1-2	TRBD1	CASRTGGAQPDGYTF	TGTGCCAGTAGGACAGGGGGCGCACAACCGGATGGCTACACCTTC
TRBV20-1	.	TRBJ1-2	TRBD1	CSAPQGAAYPF	TGCAGTGCTCCTCAGGGGGCGGCTTATCCCTTC
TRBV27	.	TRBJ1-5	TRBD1	CASRQQGISNQPQHF	TGTGCCAGCAGACAACAGGGGATAAGCAATCAGCCCCAGCATTTT
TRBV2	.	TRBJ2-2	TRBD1	CASSATGVRGELFF	TGTGCCAGCAGTGCGACAGGGGTGAGGGGGGAGCTGTTTTTT
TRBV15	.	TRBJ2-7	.	CATSSKLLDSHHEQYF	TGTGCCACCAGCAGTAAACTGTTGGACAGTCACCACGAGCAGTACTTC
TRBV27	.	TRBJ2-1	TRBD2	CASTERGDGSNEQFF	TGTGCCAGCACGGAGCGGGGGGACGGGAGCAATGAGCAGTTCTTC
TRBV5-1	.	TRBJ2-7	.	CASSLDRGVGQYF	TGCGCCAGCAGCTTGGACCGGGGAGTGGGGCAGTACTTC
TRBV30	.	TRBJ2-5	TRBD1	CAWGYGQGARETQYF	TGTGCCTGGGGATACGGACAGGGGGCCCGGGAGACCCAGTACTTC
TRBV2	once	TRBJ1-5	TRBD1	CASSADRGPSNQPQHF	TGTGCCAGCAGTGCGGACAGGGGGCCGAGCAATCAGCCCCAGCATTTT
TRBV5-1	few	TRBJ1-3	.	CASSLEGPTKGDTIYF	TGCGCCAGCAGCTTGGAGGGGCCTACCAAGGGTGACACCATATATTTT
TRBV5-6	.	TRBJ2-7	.	CASSQDSSYEQYF	TGTGCCAGCAGTCAGGACAGCTCCTACGAGCAGTACTTC
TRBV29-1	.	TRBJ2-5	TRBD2	CSVFWRGDQETQYF	TGCAGCGTTTTCTGGCGGGGGGACCAAGAGACCCAGTACTTC
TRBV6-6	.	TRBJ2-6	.	CASSYNQPSGANVLTF	TGTGCCAGCAGCTATAACCAACCCTCTGGGGCCAACGTCCTGACTTTC
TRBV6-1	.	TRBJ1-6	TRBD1	CASSTGQGGSPLHF	TGTGCCAGCAGTACGGGACAGGGGGGTTCACCCCTCCACTTT
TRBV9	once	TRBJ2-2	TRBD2	CASSVTGGAYTGELFF	TGTGCCAGCAGCGTAACGGGGGGGGCCTACACCGGGGAGCTGTTTTTT
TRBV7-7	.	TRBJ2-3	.	CASSPTLDTYRHTQYF	TGTGCCAGCAGCCCTACATTGGACACCTACCGACATACGCAGTATTTT
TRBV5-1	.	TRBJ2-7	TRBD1	CATFVGTGAYEQYF	TGCGCCACCTTTGTCGGGACAGGGGCCTACGAGCAGTACTTC
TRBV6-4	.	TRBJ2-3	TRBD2	CASSERSGGRDTQYF	TGTGCCAGCAGTGAGCGGAGCGGGGGGAGGGATACGCAGTATTTT
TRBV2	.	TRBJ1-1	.	CASSEGASEAFF	TGTGCCAGCAGTGAGGGGGCTAGCGAAGCTTTCTTT
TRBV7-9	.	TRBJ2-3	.	CASSPQLASTDTQYF	TGTGCCAGCAGCCCCCAGCTAGCTTCCACAGATACGCAGTATTTT
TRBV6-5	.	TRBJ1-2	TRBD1	CASRGRGLGNYGYTF	TGTGCCAGCAGGGGCAGGGGGCTCGGTAACTATGGCTACACCTTC
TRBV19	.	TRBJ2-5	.	CASSMRAGPTQETQYF	TGTGCCAGTAGTATGAGGGCGGGACCCACCCAAGAGACCCAGTACTTC
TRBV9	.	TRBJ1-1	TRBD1	CASSVDSNRGSEAFF	TGTGCCAGCAGCGTCGATTCAAACAGGGGTTCCGAAGCTTTCTTT
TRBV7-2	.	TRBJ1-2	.	CASSLDYAVNYGYTF	TGTGCCAGCAGCTTAGATTATGCAGTTAACTATGGCTACACCTTC
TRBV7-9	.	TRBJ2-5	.	CASSLMWESETQYF	TGTGCCAGCAGCTTAATGTGGGAGTCAGAGACCCAGTACTTC
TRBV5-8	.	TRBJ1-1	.	CASSEQRGALNTEAFF	TGTGCCAGCAGCGAGCAACGGGGGGCCTTAAACACTGAAGCTTTCTTT
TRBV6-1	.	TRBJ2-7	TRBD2	CASSWTSGVPYEQYF	TGTGCCAGCAGTTGGACTAGCGGGGTCCCTTACGAGCAGTACTTC
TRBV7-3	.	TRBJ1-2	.	CASSLNPGLPYGYTF	TGTGCCAGCAGCTTAAACCCGGGACTACCCTATGGCTACACCTTC
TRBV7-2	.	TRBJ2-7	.	CASSFTGMVHEQYF	TGTGCCAGCAGCTTTACAGGGATGGTCCACGAGCAGTACTTC
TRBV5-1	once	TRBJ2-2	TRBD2	CASSLRTGGGARTGELFF	TGCGCCAGCAGCCTACGGACTGGCGGGGGGGCCAGAACCGGGGAGCTGTTTTTT
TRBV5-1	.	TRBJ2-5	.	CASSLGQRETQYF	TGCGCCAGCAGCTTGGGCCAGCGAGAGACCCAGTACTTC
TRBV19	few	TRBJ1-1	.	CASSISGVDPEAFF	TGTGCCAGTAGTATTTCAGGGGTTGATCCTGAAGCTTTCTTT
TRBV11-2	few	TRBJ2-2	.	CASSLFYTGELFF	TGTGCCAGCAGCCTTTTTTACACCGGGGAGCTGTTTTTT
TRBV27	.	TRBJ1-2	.	CASTGRPDSNYGYTF	TGTGCCAGCACCGGAAGGCCTGACAGCAACTATGGCTACACCTTC
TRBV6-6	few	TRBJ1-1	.	CASSRTGYREAFF	TGTGCCAGCAGCCGCACAGGGTATCGTGAAGCTTTCTTT
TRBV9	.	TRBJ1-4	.	CASSVEAGRTATNEKLFF	TGTGCCAGCAGCGTAGAGGCGGGGAGGACCGCAACTAATGAAAAACTGTTTTTT
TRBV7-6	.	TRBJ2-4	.	CASSLRRGNIQYF	TGTGCCAGCAGCCTCCGACGGGGAAACATTCAGTACTTC
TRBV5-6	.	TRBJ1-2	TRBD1	CASRGDSLRLGYTF	TGTGCCAGCAGGGGGGACAGTCTAAGGCTTGGCTACACCTTC
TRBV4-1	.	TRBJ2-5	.	CASSQLTVQEAQYF	TGCGCCAGCAGCCAACTGACAGTTCAAGAGGCCCAGTACTTC
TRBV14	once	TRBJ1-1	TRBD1	CASSPLRPRDRAREAFF	TGTGCCAGCAGCCCACTCCGTCCCCGGGACAGGGCCCGAGAAGCTTTCTTT
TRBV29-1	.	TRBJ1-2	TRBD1	CSAENRGNYGYTF	TGCAGCGCGGAAAACAGGGGGAACTATGGCTACACCTTC
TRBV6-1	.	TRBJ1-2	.	CASSEIWTGDGYTF	TGTGCCAGCAGTGAAATTTGGACGGGAGATGGCTACACCTTC
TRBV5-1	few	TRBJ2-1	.	CASSLSPTYNEQFF	TGCGCCAGCAGCTTAAGCCCCACCTACAATGAGCAGTTCTTC
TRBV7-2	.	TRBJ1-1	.	CASSPGQNTEAFF	TGTGCCAGCAGCCCGGGACAGAACACTGAAGCTTTCTTT
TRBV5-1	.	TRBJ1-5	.	CASSVTGQGNQPQHF	TGCGCCAGCAGCGTGACAGGCCAGGGCAATCAGCCCCAGCATTTT
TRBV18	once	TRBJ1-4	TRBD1	CASSPDRVTNEKLFF	TGTGCCAGCTCACCGGACAGGGTAACTAATGAAAAACTGTTTTTT
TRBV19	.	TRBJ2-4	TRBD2	CASSISGGGDIAKNIQYF	TGTGCCAGTAGTATTTCGGGCGGGGGTGATATAGCCAAAAACATTCAGTACTTC
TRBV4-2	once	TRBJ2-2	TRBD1	CASSPLTGKEVKLFF	TGTGCCAGCAGCCCTCTGACAGGGAAGGAGGTAAAGCTGTTTTTT
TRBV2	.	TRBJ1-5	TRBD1	CASSPDRVQPQHF	TGTGCCAGCAGTCCCGACAGGGTCCAGCCCCAGCATTTT
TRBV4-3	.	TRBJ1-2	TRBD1	CASSRDRGSNGYTF	TGCGCCAGCAGCCGAGACAGGGGGTCTAATGGCTACACCTTC
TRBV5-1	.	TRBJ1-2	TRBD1	CASSPGQLNYGYTF	TGCGCCAGCAGCCCGGGACAGCTTAACTATGGCTACACCTTC
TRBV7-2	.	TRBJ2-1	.	CASSPSTGSSYNEQFF	TGTGCCAGCAGCCCTAGCACGGGAAGCTCCTACAATGAGCAGTTCTTC